These T cell receptor beta chains were read from a single sample in a study of response to subunit inactivated influenza vaccine. A single record per CDR3 protein comes from TCRdb applying MiXCR to the RT-PCR reads. The sample comprises more than 400,000 distinct CDR3 sequences, approximately 11% of which are singletons, and about 12% rests with the top ten. Sequenced here: PBMCs from blood, sampled roughly 48 days after vaccination. The receptor source for this set is a man between 45 and 60 years old who received an inactivated influenza vaccine. The CDR3 runs from the conserved cysteine through the conserved F or W. D genes are given only for firm matches. The size field is filled for only some rows; it gives once, few, many or a size class.

>TRBV20-1|-|TRBJ1-2|few|15
CSARGVDLGVYGYTF
TGCAGTGCTAGAGGGGTGGACCTCGGGGTCTATGGCTACACCTTC
>TRBV7-2|TRBD2|TRBJ2-7|-|15
CASSLERGSTYEQYF
TGTGCCAGCAGCTTAGAGCGGGGGTCCACCTACGAGCAGTACTTC
>TRBV28|-|TRBJ2-7|-|14
CASSFRGRSYEQHF
TGTGCCAGCAGTTTCAGGGGCCGTTCCTACGAGCAGCACTTC
>TRBV7-2|TRBD1|TRBJ1-6|many|15
CASSLGQGIDSPLHF
TGTGCCAGCAGCTTGGGACAGGGGATTGATTCACCCCTCCACTTT
>TRBV10-3|-|TRBJ2-7|few|11
CAISETYEQYF
TGTGCCATCAGTGAGACCTACGAGCAGTACTTC
>TRBV28|-|TRBJ2-5|many|11
CANSAKQTQYF
TGTGCCAACTCAGCGAAACAGACCCAGTACTTC
>TRBV10-3|-|TRBJ2-2|few|14
CAISDRLQTGELFF
TGTGCCATCAGTGACAGGTTGCAAACCGGGGAGCTGTTTTTT
>TRBV27|-|TRBJ1-1|many|13
CASSLSRGTEAFF
TGTGCCAGCAGTTTAAGTAGAGGGACTGAAGCTTTCTTT
>TRBV27|-|TRBJ1-5|few|14
CASSSAEGNQPQHF
TGTGCCAGCAGCTCGGCCGAGGGCAATCAGCCCCAGCATTTT
>TRBV29-1|TRBD2|TRBJ2-5|few|12
CSVGGSPETQYF
TGCAGCGTCGGCGGGAGTCCGGAGACCCAGTACTTC
>TRBV9|-|TRBJ1-3|few|16
CASSGQRKSSGNTIYF
TGTGCCAGCAGCGGACAAAGGAAGAGCTCTGGAAACACCATATATTTT
>TRBV12-3/TRBV12-4|-|TRBJ2-1|-|17
CATRWIGQLEGNNEQFF
TGTGCCACCAGGTGGATTGGACAGCTAGAGGGTAACAATGAGCAGTTCTTC
>TRBV7-6|-|TRBJ1-1|-|17
CASSSSGTRAISTEAFF
TGTGCCAGCAGCTCGTCGGGTACCAGGGCCATAAGTACTGAAGCTTTCTTT
>TRBV20-1|TRBD2|TRBJ2-3|many|14
CSARTSGGTDTQYF
TGCAGTGCTCGGACTAGCGGGGGCACAGATACGCAGTATTTT
>TRBV5-1|TRBD1|TRBJ1-3|-|15
CASSGGTGRRNTIYF
TGCGCCAGCAGCGGAGGGACAGGTCGTCGAAACACCATATATTTT
>TRBV3-1|TRBD2|TRBJ2-1|few|15
CASSQGSGAYNEQFF
TGTGCCAGCAGCCAAGGGAGCGGGGCTTACAATGAGCAGTTCTTC
>TRBV5-6|-|TRBJ2-7|many|15
CASSLARDISYEQYF
TGTGCCAGCAGCTTGGCGCGGGACATCTCCTACGAGCAGTACTTC
>TRBV12-3/TRBV12-4|-|TRBJ2-2|few|12
CASTPEVGELFF
TGTGCCAGCACCCCGGAAGTCGGGGAGCTGTTTTTT
>TRBV7-7|TRBD2|TRBJ2-1|-|15
CASSLRASGSDEQFF
TGTGCCAGCAGCTTACGGGCTAGCGGGAGCGATGAGCAGTTCTTC
>TRBV6-2/TRBV6-3|-|TRBJ1-1|-|14
CASSYNQGRSEAFF
TGTGCCAGCAGTTACAACCAGGGTCGGTCTGAAGCTTTCTTT
>TRBV29-1|-|TRBJ2-4|-|14
CSVEETGLGDIQYF
TGCAGCGTTGAAGAGACCGGACTTGGTGACATTCAGTACTTC
>TRBV12-3/TRBV12-4|-|TRBJ2-7|few|13
CASSSPDWYEQYF
TGTGCCAGCAGTTCCCCGGACTGGTACGAGCAGTACTTC
>TRBV5-1|-|TRBJ2-1|-|13
CASSWLTYNEQFF
TGCGCCAGCAGCTGGTTGACCTACAATGAGCAGTTCTTC
>TRBV15|TRBD1|TRBJ1-4|-|19
CATSNPSGTGGVAREKLFF
TGTGCCACCAGCAATCCTTCCGGGACAGGGGGCGTCGCGCGGGAAAAACTGTTTTTT
>TRBV11-2|-|TRBJ1-1|-|13
CASSTKSRTEAFF
TGTGCCAGCAGCACGAAGTCCCGGACTGAAGCTTTCTTT
>TRBV4-2|-|TRBJ1-1|many|15
CASSQETAGNTEAFF
TGTGCCAGCAGCCAAGAGACAGCAGGGAACACTGAAGCTTTCTTT
>TRBV12-3/TRBV12-4|TRBD2|TRBJ2-1|many|16
CASSGGLAGGDNEQFF
TGTGCCAGCAGTGGGGGACTAGCGGGAGGGGACAATGAGCAGTTCTTC
>TRBV29-1|-|TRBJ1-5|few|13
CSVTYRDDQPQHF
TGCAGCGTTACCTACAGGGATGACCAGCCCCAGCATTTT
>TRBV20-1|-|TRBJ2-7|few|13
CSARVEGVYEQYF
TGCAGTGCTAGAGTGGAAGGCGTTTACGAGCAGTACTTC
>TRBV20-1|-|TRBJ2-5|-|16
CSARPMAAESQETQYF
TGCAGTGCTAGACCCATGGCGGCTGAGTCCCAAGAGACCCAGTACTTC
>TRBV7-3|-|TRBJ2-2|-|15
CASSPLGLDTGELFF
TGTGCCAGCAGCCCCCTAGGACTTGACACCGGGGAGCTGTTTTTT
>TRBV12-3/TRBV12-4|-|TRBJ2-7|many|13
CASSLVGHYEQYF
TGTGCCAGCAGTTTAGTAGGCCACTACGAGCAGTACTTC
>TRBV5-1|TRBD1|TRBJ2-3|many|14
CASSLGQGSDTQYF
TGCGCCAGCAGCTTGGGACAGGGATCAGATACGCAGTATTTT
>TRBV12-3/TRBV12-4|TRBD2|TRBJ2-2|many|20
CASSLRPRFLAGVYTGELFF
TGTGCCAGCAGTTTAAGGCCGAGATTCCTAGCGGGAGTGTACACCGGGGAGCTGTTTTTT
>TRBV29-1|-|TRBJ2-7|few|13
CSVEWGQGHEQYF
TGCAGCGTTGAATGGGGCCAGGGGCACGAGCAGTACTTC
>TRBV10-3|-|TRBJ2-1|few|11
CAISALNEQFF
TGTGCCATCAGTGCCCTCAATGAGCAGTTCTTC
>TRBV7-2|TRBD1|TRBJ1-4|-|16
CASSLVQGTAEEKLFF
TGTGCCAGCAGCTTAGTACAGGGGACGGCGGAAGAAAAACTGTTTTTT
>TRBV7-9|TRBD1|TRBJ2-5|-|15
CASSFGQGAGETQYF
TGTGCCAGCAGCTTCGGACAGGGCGCAGGAGAGACCCAGTACTTC
>TRBV20-1|TRBD2|TRBJ2-3|-|15
CSARGPSGTTGTQYF
TGCAGTGCTAGAGGGCCTAGCGGGACCACAGGTACGCAGTATTTT
>TRBV6-1|TRBD2|TRBJ2-3|few|13
CASGQAGVDTQYF
TGTGCCAGCGGTCAGGCGGGGGTGGATACGCAGTATTTT
>TRBV20-1|-|TRBJ2-3|-|15
CSARGRRGNTDTQYF
TGCAGTGCTAGAGGTCGACGGGGGAACACAGATACGCAGTATTTT
>TRBV12-3/TRBV12-4|-|TRBJ2-1|many|14
CASSLVTTGSEQFF
TGTGCCAGCAGTTTAGTGACGACAGGATCTGAGCAGTTCTTC
>TRBV5-1|TRBD2|TRBJ2-5|few|15
CASSLARRGQETQYF
TGCGCCAGCAGCTTGGCCAGGCGGGGGCAAGAGACCCAGTACTTC
>TRBV5-1|TRBD2|TRBJ2-7|many|13
CASSGGDSYEQYF
TGCGCCAGCAGTGGGGGGGACTCCTACGAGCAGTACTTC
>TRBV4-3|TRBD1|TRBJ1-2|-|17
CASSQKLGQLSNYGYTF
TGCGCCAGCAGCCAAAAACTGGGACAGCTATCTAACTATGGCTACACCTTC
>TRBV20-1|TRBD2|TRBJ2-1|-|14
CSAMLAGGRIEQFF
TGCAGTGCAATGCTAGCGGGGGGGCGGATAGAGCAGTTCTTC
>TRBV6-2/TRBV6-3|TRBD2|TRBJ2-7|-|16
CASSRRTSALSYEQYF
TGTGCCAGCAGCCGGAGAACTAGCGCGCTCTCCTACGAGCAGTACTTC
>TRBV9|-|TRBJ2-3|-|13
CASSTWGRDTQYF
TGTGCCAGCAGTACCTGGGGGAGAGATACGCAGTATTTT
>TRBV5-1|-|TRBJ1-2|many|13
CASSSETGQGYTF
TGCGCCAGCAGTTCCGAGACAGGTCAAGGCTACACCTTC
>TRBV5-1|TRBD1|TRBJ1-1|-|16
CASSPRTGCRNTEAFF
TGCGCCAGCAGCCCTAGGACAGGGTGCAGGAACACTGAAGCTTTCTTT
>TRBV3-1|-|TRBJ1-2|-|14
CASSLRATDYGYTF
TGTGCCAGCAGCCTCAGGGCCACGGACTATGGCTACACCTTC
>TRBV12-3/TRBV12-4|-|TRBJ1-4|many|13
CASSFSAGEKLFF
TGTGCCAGCAGTTTTTCGGCCGGTGAAAAACTGTTTTTT
>TRBV5-1|-|TRBJ2-2|many|16
CASSPKQRKNTGELFF
TGCGCCAGCAGCCCCAAACAACGCAAGAACACCGGGGAGCTGTTTTTT